The 24 T cell receptor beta chains listed next were all sequenced from one sample in a study of PD-1 blockade in classical Hodgkin lymphoma. Documented time point: cycle 4 day 1 (C4D1), after more than five weeks of nivolumab. Every patient experienced relapse after autologous stem cell transplantation, and brentuximab vedotin exposure varied. TCRdb keeps only in-frame clones here, not all; method: immunoSEQ multiplex PCR. Here the sample spans roughly 100,000 clones, about 92% being singletons. The specimen comprised peripheral blood mononuclear cells (PBMCs), sampled before the fourth cycle of nivolumab. Source of these receptors: a human donor with classical Hodgkin lymphoma.

The V gene is TRBV19, the J gene TRBJ2-1, with unresolved D. V lost 5 bases and J lost 7, with 12 bases in between. Germline V lookup: CDR1 LNHDA, CDR2 SQIVND (reference sequence). The CDR3 covers 13 residues. For the CDR3, the DNA is TGTGCCAGTAGTGGGCTGGCGAGTAATGAGCAGTTCTTC. Translated: CASSGLASNEQFF. Full variable domain (remainder filled in from reference TRBV19 and TRBJ2-1): DGGITQSPKYLFRKEGQNVTLSCEQNLNHDAMYWYRQDPGQGLRLIYYSQIVNDFQKGDIAEGYSVSREKKESFPLTVTSAQKNPTAFYLCASSGLASNEQFFGPGTRLTVL.

V is TRBV7-8 and J is TRBJ2-5; D is unclear. V lost 1 base to trimming and J lost 5 bases, with 11 bases between them. The CDR3 spans 14 residues. Germline-derived CDR1 and CDR2 are SGHVS and FQNEAQ. The CDR3 DNA sequence: TGTGCCAGCAGCTTAGGCATCCGCGTGGAGACCCAGTACTTC. Protein sequence: CASSLGIRVETQYF.

The CDR3 here is CASSWLWVLEQYF. Written as DNA, the CDR3 is TGTGCCAGCAGCTGGCTATGGGTCCTCGAGCAGTACTTC. This chain links TRBV21-1 with TRBJ2-7. TRBV21-1 counts as a pseudogene. This CDR3 comprises 13 residues.

The chain uses TRBV30 and TRBJ1-6; D gene unclear. Trimming shortened V by 0 bases and J by 14 bases, and 14 bases separated the two germline ends. Germline V gene data show CDR1 as GTSNPN and CDR2 as SVGIG (reference sequence). This CDR3 contains 13 residues. The DNA of the CDR3 is TGTGCCTGGAGTGTACGTGGTCCTGACTCCCTCCACTTT. It yields the protein CAWSVRGPDSLHF.

The gene calls are TRBV19 and TRBJ1-3; D unclear. V dropped 7 bases and J dropped 3 bases, with 13 bases sitting between them. Per the germline V gene, CDR1 is LNHDA and CDR2 is SQIVND (reference sequence). This CDR3 contains 14 residues. The CDR3 protein is CASTTTVDGNTIYF. The CDR3 DNA reads as TGTGCCAGTACCACTACGGTAGATGGAAACACCATATATTTT.

This clone was picked up a small number of times. V and J are TRBV19 and TRBJ1-2; 9 bases match TRBD1. The V gene's germline CDR1 is LNHDA and CDR2 SQIVND (reference sequence). Losses at the gene ends were 7 bases for V and 8 bases for J; bases not matched to a gene: 14. CDR3 length: 15 amino acids. CDR3 sequence reads: CASMGTGPGVGGYTF. CDR3 nucleotide sequence: TGTGCCAGTATGGGGACAGGGCCCGGCGTGGGCGGCTACACCTTC. Full variable domain (outside the CDR3, taken from reference TRBV19 and TRBJ1-2): DGGITQSPKYLFRKEGQNVTLSCEQNLNHDAMYWYRQDPGQGLRLIYYSQIVNDFQKGDIAEGYSVSREKKESFPLTVTSAQKNPTAFYLCASMGTGPGVGGYTFGSGTRLTVV.

V is TRBV10-3 and J is TRBJ1-1; tentative D call: TRBD1 (5 bases). Trimming took 7 bases from V and 1 from J, leaving 16 bases between them. Per germline, CDR1 ENHRY and CDR2 SYGVKD. CDR3 length: 15 residues. The CDR3 coding sequence is TGTGCCATCACCCCAACGGGACTCTCGAACACTGAAGCTTTCTTT. This encodes CAITPTGLSNTEAFF.

This chain uses TRBV7-9 with TRBJ2-1, with a tentative D call TRBD2 (5 bases). Trimming took 7 bases from V and 10 from J, leaving 17 bases between them. This CDR3 is 13 amino acids long. CDR1 and CDR2 (germline): SEHNR, FQNEAQ (reference sequence). The CDR3 nucleotides are TGTGCCAGCAATTTGGGAGCCCGAGGAGAGCAGTTCTTC. It is translated as CASNLGARGEQFF.

The CDR3 DNA follows: TGTGCCAGCAGCCGACCTCCCGGGACGGTGGATTCGGAAGCTTTCTTT. Translating gives CASSRPPGTVDSEAFF. The chain is built from TRBV13 and TRBJ1-1; maybe TRBD1 (5 bases). V lost 5 bases and J 8 bases, leaving 24 bases between the germline ends. This CDR3 contains 16 residues. Per germline, CDR1 PRHDT and CDR2 FYEKMQ (reference sequence).

The chain employs TRBV9 and TRBJ2-1, with 11 positions matching TRBD1. Germline CDR1 and CDR2: SGDLS and YYNGEE. V dropped 2 bases and J dropped 8; count of bases not matched to a gene: 6. CDR3 length: 15 residues. The CDR3 spells CASSVRDRGMDEQFF. CDR3 coding DNA: TGTGCCAGCAGCGTCAGGGACAGGGGGATGGATGAGCAGTTCTTC.

This sequence joins TRBV28 and TRBJ2-1; 12 bases are a match to TRBD2. There are 16 residues in the CDR3. Germline V gene data show CDR1 as MDHEN and CDR2 as SYDVKM. J gave up 7 bases and V 4 bases, and 8 bases lay outside the gene matches. The CDR3 loop reads CASSSPTSGSRNEQFF. CDR3 DNA: TGTGCCAGCAGTTCCCCGACTAGCGGGAGTCGAAATGAGCAGTTCTTC.

This clone was found a few times. The rearrangement links TRBV4-2 to TRBJ1-5, with a weak D call TRBD1 (6 bases). The CDR3 is 14 residues long. Germline loops: CDR1 LGHNA, CDR2 YNFKEQ. The V end lost 2 bases, the J end lost 4 bases, and 9 bases lay between the germline ends. The CDR3 coding sequence is TGTGCCAGCAGCCAAAGAGGGGGAAATCAGCCCCAGCATTTT. This sequence encodes CASSQRGGNQPQHF.

The chain carries TRBV6-5 and TRBJ2-1, with a possible D match to TRBD2 (6 bases). Germline loops: CDR1 MNHEY, CDR2 SVGAGI. The CDR3 is made up of 14 amino acids. V lost 9 bases to trimming and J lost 4 bases, with 16 bases between them. The CDR3 DNA is TGTGCCAGTCGGGGACTGACTAGTTACAATGAGCAGTTCTTC. Translation gives CASRGLTSYNEQFF.

This sequence joins TRBV6-1 and TRBJ1-1; the match to TRBD1 covers 7 bases. There are 14 residues in the CDR3. The germline CDR1 and CDR2 sequences are MNHNS and SASEGT. V gave up 6 bases and J gave up 4 bases; unmatched junction bases: 8. The CDR3 nucleotides read TGTGCCAGCAGCGTGACAGGGCTGGGCACTGAAGCTTTCTTT. Protein: CASSVTGLGTEAFF.

V gene TRBV4-1 combines with J gene TRBJ2-7; no firm D call. The CDR3 is 14 residues long. V was cut by 1 base and J by 1 base, with 8 bases left in between. Germline V gene lookup returns CDR1 MGHRA and CDR2 YSYEKL. The DNA of the CDR3 is TGCGCCAGCAGCCAAGCAACGGTTTCCTACGAGCAGTACTTC. Protein sequence: CASSQATVSYEQYF.

The chain has TRBV5-4 and TRBJ1-4; TRBD1 matches at 7 bases. V lost 4 bases and J lost 3; bases outside the gene matches: 9. There are 16 residues in the CDR3. CDR1 is SGHNT, CDR2 YYREEE, per germline (reference sequence). The CDR3 sequence is CASSRRQGGSNEKLFF. The CDR3 nucleotides are TGTGCCAGCAGCCGAAGACAGGGTGGATCTAATGAAAAACTGTTTTTT.

V usage is TRBV7-6 and J usage is TRBJ2-1, with D hard to call. In germline, CDR1 is SGHVS, CDR2 FNYEAQ. V was cut by 1 base and J by 5 bases, with 6 bases left in between. There are 13 residues in the CDR3. CDR3 in DNA: TGTGCCAGCAGCTTAGGGACCAACAATGAGCAGTTCTTC. Its protein is CASSLGTNNEQFF.

This rearrangement joins TRBV7-8 to TRBJ2-7; TRBD2 aligns across 11 bases. The germline gives CDR1 SGHVS, CDR2 FQNEAQ. CDR3 size: 18 residues. The V gene end was trimmed by 1 base and the J gene end by 2 bases; junction bases not matched to a gene: 10. The CDR3, as DNA: TGTGCCAGCAGCTTAGGTTTAAGTAGCGGGAGGGTTCCCTACGAGCAGTACTTC. Translating gives CASSLGLSSGRVPYEQYF. Using reference TRBV7-8 and TRBJ2-7 for the parts outside the CDR3, the full variable domain is GAGVSQSPRYKVAKRGQDVALRCDPISGHVSLFWYQQALGQGPEFLTYFQNEAQLDKSGLPSDRFFAERPEGSVSTLKIQRTQQEDSAVYLCASSLGLSSGRVPYEQYFGPGTRLTVT.

The chain is built from TRBV7-2 and TRBJ2-1; possible D gene TRBD2, 5 bases. The CDR3 length is 14 residues. The V and J ends lost 3 bases and 7 bases respectively, with 13 bases between them. The germline V gene encodes CDR1 SGHTA and CDR2 FQGNSA. The CDR3 sequence is CASSFGTRANEQFF. The CDR3 DNA sequence: TGTGCCAGCAGCTTCGGCACTAGAGCGAATGAGCAGTTCTTC.

This clone was seen only once. The J gene is TRBJ2-1, the V gene TRBV2; TRBD2 matches 11 bases. CDR3 length equals 17 residues. V trimming: 3 bases; J trimming: 5 bases; junction bases outside the gene matches: 9. CDR1 is SNHLY, CDR2 FYNNEI, per germline. CDR3 in amino acids: CASSDLTSGELNNEQFF. The CDR3, as DNA: TGTGCCAGCAGTGATTTGACTAGCGGGGAACTTAACAATGAGCAGTTCTTC.

The V gene is TRBV5-4, the J gene TRBJ2-7, with 14 positions matching TRBD2. V gave up 4 bases and J gave up 2 bases; unmatched junction bases: 2. The germline gives CDR1 SGHNT, CDR2 YYREEE (reference sequence). The CDR3 totals 15 residues. In DNA form, the CDR3 reads TGTGCCAGCAGCGCGGGACTAGCGGGAGCCTACGAGCAGTACTTC. Protein sequence: CASSAGLAGAYEQYF.

A note on this clone: Other DNA sequences in this specimen translate into the identical CDR3. The rearrangement links TRBV5-5 to TRBJ1-2; TRBD1 agrees at 7 bases. The CDR3 extends over 14 amino acids. Losses at the gene ends were 3 bases for V and 2 bases for J; bases not matched to a gene: 4. The germline CDR1 and CDR2 sequences are SGHKS and YYEKEE (reference sequence). The CDR3 spells CASSWDRSNYGYTF. DNA of the CDR3: TGTGCCAGCAGCTGGGACAGAAGCAACTATGGCTACACCTTC.

V is TRBV10-3 and J is TRBJ1-2; perhaps TRBD1 as D (5 bases). The CDR3 loop spans 16 amino acids. Germline-derived CDR1 and CDR2 are ENHRY and SYGVKD. Trimming removed 0 bases at V and 1 base at J, with 12 bases between. CDR3 sequence: CAISESSGGNNYGYTF. Here the CDR3 DNA reads TGTGCCATCAGTGAGTCCTCGGGGGGGAATAACTATGGCTACACCTTC.

The genes are TRBV28 and TRBJ1-1, with D unclear. Looked up from germline, CDR1 is MDHEN and CDR2 is SYDVKM. CDR3 size: 14 residues. Trimming stripped 2 bases from V and 3 bases from J, with 10 bases between. The CDR3, as DNA: TGTGCCAGCAGTTTACTAGGTTTTGACACTGAAGCTTTCTTT. This sequence encodes CASSLLGFDTEAFF.